This TCR beta chain was sequenced during a study of cytomegalovirus exposure and HLA in healthy donors. Notes on the study in general: TCR beta chain V- and J-gene trimming was linked, in a later analysis, to a missense variant in DCLRE1C.

The PCR employed 60 Vbeta primers together with 13 Jbeta primers. Sequencing was performed with immunoSEQ multiplex PCR; in TCRdb, only in-frame clones are kept and a portion is missing. The sample lists 140,000 to 150,000 clones, over 65% occurring once. To note about this clone: What it binds is unknown.

The germline V and J ends were trimmed by 7 bases and 3 bases, with 10 bases remaining between them. The CDR3 has 11 amino acids. Germline-derived CDR1 and CDR2 are DFQATT and SNEGSKA (reference sequence). The sequence was collected from a female donor in good health and CMV-seronegative. The V gene is TRBV20-1, the J gene TRBJ2-7; the D is unclear. The sequenced sample was PBMCs. CDR3 protein: CSVARSYEQYF. DNA for the CDR3: TGCAGTGTTGCTAGGAGCTACGAGCAGTACTTC.